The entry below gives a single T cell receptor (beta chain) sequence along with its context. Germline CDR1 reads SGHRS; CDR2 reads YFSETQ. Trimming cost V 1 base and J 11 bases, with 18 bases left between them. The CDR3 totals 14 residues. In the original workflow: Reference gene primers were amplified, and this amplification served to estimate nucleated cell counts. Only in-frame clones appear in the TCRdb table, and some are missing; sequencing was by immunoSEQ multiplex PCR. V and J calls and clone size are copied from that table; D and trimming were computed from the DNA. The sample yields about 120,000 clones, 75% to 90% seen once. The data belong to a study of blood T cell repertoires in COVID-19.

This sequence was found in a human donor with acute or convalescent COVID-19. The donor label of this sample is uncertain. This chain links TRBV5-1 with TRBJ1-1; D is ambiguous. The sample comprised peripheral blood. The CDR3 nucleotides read TGCGCCAGCAGCTTGCGACGACAAACGCTCGGTGCTTTCTTT. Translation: CASSLRRQTLGAFF.